This TCR beta chain originates from a study of CD8 T cells in ankylosing spondylitis. General study findings and limits: The clones that were linked to disease were reported to be significantly enriched in matched synovial fluid samples from ankylosing spondylitis patients. Clones linked to the disease showed a CD8+ phenotype. They occurred at relatively low frequencies in peripheral blood.

This CDR3 is 17 amino acids long. Germline-derived CDR1 and CDR2 are LNHNV and YYDKDF (reference sequence). With 1 base removed from V and 2 bases from J, the gap between germline ends came to 15 bases. This clonotype was seen ten or more times. No antigen is known for it. Libraries for TCR beta were made by quantitative 5'-RACE with molecular barcodes. TCRdb redid the calling of the 5' RACE reads with MiXCR, one entry per CDR3 protein. Seen here are about 300,000 distinct CDR3 sequences, around 20% observed once, and the top ten hold 3.5%. Material: blood, either unsorted or a sorted T cell fraction (not recorded which). The TCR comes from a female donor with ankylosing spondylitis or in good health (not recorded which). The chain couples TRBV15 to TRBJ2-4; D is perhaps TRBD2 (7 bases). The CDR3 reads CATSRGGGQRTKNIQYF. The CDR3 region has the DNA TGTGCCACCAGCAGAGGGGGGGGCCAGCGTACCAAAAACATTCAGTACTTC. Complete variable domain (other parts from reference TRBV15 and TRBJ2-4): DAMVIQNPRYQVTQFGKPVTLSCSQTLNHNVMYWYQQKSSQAPKLLFHYYDKDFNNEADTPDNFQSRRPNTSFCFLDIRSPGLGDTAMYLCATSRGGGQRTKNIQYFGAGTRLSVL.